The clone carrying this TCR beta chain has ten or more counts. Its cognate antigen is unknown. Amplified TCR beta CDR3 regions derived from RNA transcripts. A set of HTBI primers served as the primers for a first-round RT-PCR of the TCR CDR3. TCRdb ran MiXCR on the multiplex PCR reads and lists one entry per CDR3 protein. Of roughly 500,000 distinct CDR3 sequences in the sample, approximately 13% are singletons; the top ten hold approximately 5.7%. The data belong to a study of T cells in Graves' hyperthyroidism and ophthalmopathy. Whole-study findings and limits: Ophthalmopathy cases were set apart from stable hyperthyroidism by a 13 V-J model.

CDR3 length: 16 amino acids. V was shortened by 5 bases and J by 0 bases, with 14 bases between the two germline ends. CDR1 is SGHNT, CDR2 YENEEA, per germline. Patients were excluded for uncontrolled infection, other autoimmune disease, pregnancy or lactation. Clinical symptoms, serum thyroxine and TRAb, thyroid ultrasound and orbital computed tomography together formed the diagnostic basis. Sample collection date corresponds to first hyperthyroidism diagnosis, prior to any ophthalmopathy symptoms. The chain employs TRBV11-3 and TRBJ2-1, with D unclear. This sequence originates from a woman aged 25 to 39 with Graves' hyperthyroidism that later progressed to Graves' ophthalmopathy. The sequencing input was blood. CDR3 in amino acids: CASSHPAKSSYNEQFF. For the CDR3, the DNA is TGTGCCAGCAGCCACCCGGCGAAAAGCTCCTACAATGAGCAGTTCTTC.